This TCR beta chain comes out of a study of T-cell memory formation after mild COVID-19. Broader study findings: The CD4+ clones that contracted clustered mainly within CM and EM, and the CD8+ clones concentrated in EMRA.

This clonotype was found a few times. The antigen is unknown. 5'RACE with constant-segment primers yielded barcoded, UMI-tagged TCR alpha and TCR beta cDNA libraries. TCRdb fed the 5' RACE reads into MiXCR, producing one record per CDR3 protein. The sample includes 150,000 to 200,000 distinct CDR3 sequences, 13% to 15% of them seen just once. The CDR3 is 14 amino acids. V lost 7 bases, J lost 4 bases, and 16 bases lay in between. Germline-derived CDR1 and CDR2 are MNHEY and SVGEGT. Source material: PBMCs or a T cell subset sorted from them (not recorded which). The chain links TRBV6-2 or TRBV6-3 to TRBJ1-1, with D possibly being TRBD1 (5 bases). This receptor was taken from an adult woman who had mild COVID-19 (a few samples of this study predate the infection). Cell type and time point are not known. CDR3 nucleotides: TGTGCCAGCACCATAGCGGGGGGAGGCACTGAAGCTTTCTTT. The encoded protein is CASTIAGGGTEAFF.